A selection of T cell receptor beta chains follows, all from one sample in a study of T cells after yellow fever vaccination. Each CDR3 protein is one row after TCRdb ran MiXCR on the 5' RACE reads. The table has some 220,000 distinct CDR3 sequences, approximately 3% seen once. This specimen was CD4+ T cells sorted from PBMCs, taken 10 days after the yellow fever booster vaccination. The receptors stem from a man younger than 30 who received the YFV17D yellow fever vaccine. The CDR3 runs from the conserved cysteine through the conserved F or W. A D gene is named only where the DNA matches it firmly. Clone sizes are given selectively: once, few, many, or a class where the clone is expanded.

clone_size	d_call	j_call	v_call	cdr3_nt	cdr3_aa
many	TRBD2	TRBJ2-3	TRBV20-1	TGCAGTGCTAGGCATCCAGCGGGGGGCACAGATACGCAGTATTTT	CSARHPAGGTDTQYF
many	.	TRBJ2-5	TRBV20-1	TGCAGTGCTACCAAGGGGAAGGGGAGAGAGACCCAGTACTTC	CSATKGKGRETQYF
many	.	TRBJ2-5	TRBV4-1	TGCGCCAGCATTGGGGGCGGCTCGGAGACCCAGTACTTC	CASIGGGSETQYF
many	TRBD2	TRBJ2-2	TRBV7-9	TGTGCCTCCACCCGCGGGACTAGCGGGGGAGTCACCGGGGAGCTGTTTTTT	CASTRGTSGGVTGELFF
many	TRBD1	TRBJ1-5	TRBV5-1	TGCGCCAGCAGCTTGGTCCCGGGACAGGGCCTCTATAGCAATCAGCCCCAGCATTTT	CASSLVPGQGLYSNQPQHF
many	TRBD1	TRBJ1-4	TRBV5-6	TGTGCCAGCAGCTTGGGACAGGGCCATAGTCGGTATGAAAAACTGTTTTTT	CASSLGQGHSRYEKLFF
many	TRBD2	TRBJ2-5	TRBV20-1	TGCAGTGCTAGTGGATCTAGCGGGGTAGAGACCCAGTACTTC	CSASGSSGVETQYF
few	.	TRBJ2-3	TRBV7-3	TGTGCCAGCAGCCAGGGGAACACAGATACGCAGTATTTT	CASSQGNTDTQYF
.	TRBD1	TRBJ1-2	TRBV15	TGTGCCACCAGCAGAGTGACAGGGGCTAACTATGGCTACACCTTC	CATSRVTGANYGYTF
many	.	TRBJ2-1	TRBV7-7	TGTGCTAGCAGCCTCGGACAAGGGCGATACAATGAGCAGTTCTTC	CASSLGQGRYNEQFF
many	.	TRBJ1-5	TRBV19	TGTGCCAGTAGTATGACAGGCAATCAGCCCCAGCATTTT	CASSMTGNQPQHF
few	.	TRBJ2-5	TRBV5-1	TGCGCCAGCAGCCGCTGGACAGCGAACCAAGAGACCCAGTACTTC	CASSRWTANQETQYF
many	TRBD1	TRBJ1-1	TRBV10-3	TGTGCCATCAGTGGGACAGGGGACACTGAAGCTTTCTTT	CAISGTGDTEAFF
many	TRBD2	TRBJ2-1	TRBV12-3/TRBV12-4	TGTGCCAGCAGTCCCAACCTCGGGACTAGCGGGACCGAACTACACAATGAGCAGTTCTTC	CASSPNLGTSGTELHNEQFF
.	TRBD1	TRBJ2-5	TRBV6-1	TGTGCCAGCAGCCGAGATTTGGGGACAGTCCAAGAGACCCAGTACTTC	CASSRDLGTVQETQYF
.	.	TRBJ1-2	TRBV12-3/TRBV12-4	TGTGCCAGCAGTTTAGAGGCAGGGATGAGTAACTATGGCTACACCTTC	CASSLEAGMSNYGYTF
.	.	TRBJ2-3	TRBV19	TGTGCCAGTAGTATTACAGAAGCAGATACGCAGTATTTT	CASSITEADTQYF
many	.	TRBJ2-2	TRBV20-1	TGCAGTGCTAGGAAGAGGGGGGTTAGCACCGGGGAGCTGTTTTTT	CSARKRGVSTGELFF
few	.	TRBJ2-5	TRBV5-1	TGCGCCAGCAGCGACGCGGGTGCCGAGACCCAGTACTTC	CASSDAGAETQYF
many	.	TRBJ2-5	TRBV7-2	TGTGCCAGCAGCTCGTGGGCGCACTACCCAGAGACCCAGTACTTC	CASSSWAHYPETQYF
many	TRBD1	TRBJ1-1	TRBV5-4	TGTGCCAGCAGCCCAGGACAGGCCACTGAAGCTTTCTTT	CASSPGQATEAFF
many	TRBD1	TRBJ1-6	TRBV6-5	TGTGCCAGCAGAGAGACAGGGGTTGGTTCACCCCTCCACTTT	CASRETGVGSPLHF
many	.	TRBJ2-3	TRBV3-1	TGTGCCAGCAGCCAAGTACCCGCGGGGGCGGCGGATACGCAGTATTTT	CASSQVPAGAADTQYF
.	.	TRBJ1-4	TRBV7-9	TGTGCCAGCAGCTCGGGGGACGCCCGTGGGGAAAAACTGTTTTTT	CASSSGDARGEKLFF
few	.	TRBJ1-6	TRBV20-1	TGCAGTGCCCCCGGGACTTATAATTCACCCCTCCACTTT	CSAPGTYNSPLHF
.	.	TRBJ1-5	TRBV3-1	TGTGCCAGCAGCCAAGATTGGGGAAGGCAGCCCCAGCATTTT	CASSQDWGRQPQHF
few	.	TRBJ2-6	TRBV4-3	TGCGCCAGCAGCCGAGGGGCCTCTGACGGGGCCAACGTCCTGACTTTC	CASSRGASDGANVLTF
many	TRBD2	TRBJ2-2	TRBV5-4	TGTGCCAGCAGTTCTTCAGCGGGACCCGCGAACACCGGGGAGCTGTTTTTT	CASSSSAGPANTGELFF
many	.	TRBJ1-1	TRBV6-5	TGTGCCAGCAGTTACGGGCAGGGTACTTGGTTCGCTTTCTTT	CASSYGQGTWFAFF
few	.	TRBJ1-6	TRBV4-3	TGCGCCAGCAGCCAAGACAGGCAGGGACAATCACCCCTCCACTTT	CASSQDRQGQSPLHF
few	.	TRBJ2-3	TRBV7-8	TGTGCCAGCACCATAAGCACAGATACGCAGTATTTT	CASTISTDTQYF
.	.	TRBJ1-1	TRBV20-1	TGCAGTGCTAGGGCAGGGAGGACTGAAGCTTTCTTT	CSARAGRTEAFF
many	.	TRBJ1-1	TRBV5-6	TGTGCCAGCAGCTGGACGGGACGGTCGAACACTGAAGCTTTCTTT	CASSWTGRSNTEAFF
many	.	TRBJ2-3	TRBV5-1	TGCGCCAGCAGCTCCTCTAGCCCCATCGGTGTGACAGATACGCAGTATTTT	CASSSSSPIGVTDTQYF
.	.	TRBJ1-2	TRBV4-3	TGCGCCAGCAGCCAGGGGTGGGGTTTAACTGGCTACACCTTC	CASSQGWGLTGYTF
few	TRBD2	TRBJ2-1	TRBV7-2	TGTGCCAGCAGCTTGGTACGGCCTAGCGGGGTTTACTACAATGAGCAGTTCTTC	CASSLVRPSGVYYNEQFF
many	.	TRBJ2-3	TRBV18	TGTGCCAGCTCACCACCCGAGGGGGTAGATACGCAGTATTTT	CASSPPEGVDTQYF
.	.	TRBJ1-2	TRBV19	TGTGCCAGTAGTATTGACGGTGGAGCGGCGGGGGGCTACACCTTC	CASSIDGGAAGGYTF
many	.	TRBJ1-1	TRBV20-1	TGCAGTGCCCACCGGGGCAACACTGAAGCTTTCTTT	CSAHRGNTEAFF
few	.	TRBJ1-4	TRBV7-7	TGTGCTAGCAGGCACCACCTGAGGGAGGGCTTTTTT	CASRHHLREGFF
few	.	TRBJ1-5	TRBV27	TGTGCCAGCAGTCCTCTGGGGGCAGGGGATCGTCAGCCCCAGCATTTT	CASSPLGAGDRQPQHF
.	TRBD2	TRBJ2-3	TRBV9	TGTGCCAGCAGCGTGAGGGGTAGCGGGACCACAGATACGCAGTATTTT	CASSVRGSGTTDTQYF